The clone carrying this TCR beta chain has more than one count but fewer than ten. Its matching antigen is unknown. V was cut by 2 bases and J by 4 bases, with 11 bases left in between. Germline V CDR1 and CDR2: SEHNR, FQNEAQ (reference sequence). The CDR3 totals 14 residues. Construction of the TCRbeta library involved unique molecular identifiers. TCRdb fed the PCR reads into MiXCR, producing one record per CDR3 protein. The repertoire holds about 600,000 distinct CDR3 sequences, 13% seen once, with about 2% in the top ten. This sample was included in a study of T-cell reconstitution after alpha-beta-depleted transplantation in children. The study, taken as a whole, reports: Surviving recipient T cells and intrathymic progenitors accounted for some patients' high TCRbeta diversity at day 60. T-cell counts and diversity were attributed mostly to newly produced T cells one year after transplant. Several hundred expanded graft clones reportedly were the source of alpha-beta T cells about two months after transplant.

The TCR was taken from a male patient between 5 and 17 years old who had a stem cell transplant for acute myeloid leukemia, so the T cells may come from the graft donor. The specimen comprised PBMCs, mostly from graft donor cells, sampled 360 days after TCRalphabeta/CD19-depleted stem cell transplant. This chain uses TRBV7-9 with TRBJ2-5; D is perhaps TRBD1 (7 bases). CDR3: CASSLYQGGETQYF. CDR3 bases: TGTGCCAGCAGCTTATACCAGGGGGGAGAGACCCAGTACTTC.